The 28 T cell receptor beta chains presented below share a single source sample, sequenced in a study of blood T cell repertoires in COVID-19. Profiled with immunoSEQ multiplex PCR; TCRdb holds only in-frame clones, not every one. The sample lists about 88,000 clones, about 90% occurring once. Material: peripheral blood. The receptors were sampled from a male donor with acute or convalescent COVID-19.

Regarding this clone: The sample holds other DNA sequences that translate to the same CDR3. The genes are TRBV5-1 and TRBJ2-3; 9 positions match TRBD2. Germline values: CDR1 SGHRS, CDR2 YFSETQ. The CDR3 consists of 16 residues. V shed 0 bases and J 4 bases; nucleotides not matched to a gene: 6. CDR3 loop: CASSLVLAGGSDTQYF. Here the CDR3 DNA reads TGCGCCAGCAGCTTGGTTCTGGCGGGGGGGTCAGATACGCAGTATTTT.

This clone was picked up a small number of times. This sequence joins TRBV5-4 and TRBJ2-7; 9 nucleotides agree with TRBD1. Trimming cost V 2 bases and J 4 bases; bases outside gene matches: 7. Germline assignment: CDR1 SGHNT and CDR2 YYREEE (reference sequence). The length of the CDR3 is 15 residues. The CDR3 nucleotides read TGTGCCAGCAGCTTCCCGGGACAGGGATTTTACGAGCAGTACTTC. Translation gives CASSFPGQGFYEQYF. The full variable domain, with the rest looked up from reference TRBV5-4 and TRBJ2-7, is ETGVTQSPTHLIKTRGQQVTLRCSSQSGHNTVSWYQQALGQGPQFIFQYYREEENGRGNFPPRFSGLQFPNYSSELNVNALELDDSALYLCASSFPGQGFYEQYFGPGTRLTVT.

This chain links TRBV3-1 (or the pseudogene TRBV3-2) with TRBJ2-7, with D tentatively TRBD2 (6 bases). Trimming pared 3 bases from V and 2 bases from J, leaving 17 bases between. The CDR3 is made up of 16 amino acids. Germline V gene data show CDR1 as LGHDT and CDR2 as YNNKEL (reference sequence). The CDR3 loop is CASSHQTRFPAYEQYF. The CDR3 DNA reads as TGTGCCAGCAGCCACCAGACTAGGTTCCCCGCCTACGAGCAGTACTTC.

This clone has just a few counts. The chain employs TRBV9 and TRBJ2-3; TRBD2 matches 9 bases. Germline trimming cut 2 bases from V and 0 bases from J; bases unmatched to any gene: 19. Per the germline V gene, CDR1 is SGDLS and CDR2 is YYNGEE. The length of the CDR3 is 21 residues. The CDR3 DNA is TGTGCCAGCAGCGTGGGACCTTGGGCTAGCGGGGAATTATCTAGCACAGATACGCAGTATTTT. This encodes CASSVGPWASGELSSTDTQYF.

The chain carries TRBV13 and TRBJ1-4; weak D call: TRBD1 (5 bases). Trimming cost V 6 bases and J 2 bases, with 13 bases left between them. The CDR3 has 15 amino acids. The germline gives CDR1 PRHDT, CDR2 FYEKMQ (reference sequence). The CDR3, as DNA: TGTGCCAGCAGTCCGCAGGGTGGCACTAATGAAAAACTGTTTTTT. Its translation is CASSPQGGTNEKLFF.

This chain links TRBV18 with TRBJ1-1; D is undetermined. Germline lookup yields CDR1 KGHSH and CDR2 LQKENI. The CDR3 runs 11 residues. Trimming cost V 3 bases and J 7 bases, with 6 bases left between them. The CDR3 coding sequence is TGTGCCAGCTCACCGATGAGTGAAGCTTTCTTT. It yields the protein CASSPMSEAFF. The whole variable domain, filled in from reference TRBV18 and TRBJ1-1, reads NAGVMQNPRHLVRRRGQEARLRCSPMKGHSHVYWYRQLPEEGLKFMVYLQKENIIDESGMPKERFSAEFPKEGPSILRIQQVVRGDSAAYFCASSPMSEAFFGQGTRLTVV.

This rearrangement joins TRBV19 to TRBJ1-2, with 7 nucleotides matching TRBD1. The CDR3 is 15 residues long. Trimming took 8 bases from V and 2 from J; bases not matched to a gene: 11. The V gene's germline CDR1 is LNHDA and CDR2 SQIVND (reference sequence). CDR3 nucleotides: TGTGCCAGTGATCGGACAGGCTGGGGAAACTATGGCTACACCTTC. Translation gives CASDRTGWGNYGYTF.

On this clone: One end of the junction is discordant with germline, which a read error may explain. J is TRBJ2-7 and V is TRBV6-6; 8 nucleotides align to TRBD1. Germline lookup yields CDR1 MNHNY and CDR2 SVGAGI (reference sequence). The CDR3 runs 11 residues. CDR3 residues: CASSSLDRVHF. The DNA for the CDR3 is TGTGCCAGCAGTTCCCTGGACAGGGTTCACTTC.

This clone came up a few times. This rearrangement joins TRBV5-8 to TRBJ2-4; D is undetermined. CDR1 and CDR2 from the germline V gene are SGHTS and YDEGEE. This CDR3 comprises 15 residues. Trimming took off 6 bases at V and 1 base at J, with 14 bases between the two ends. Written as DNA, the CDR3 is TGTGCCAGCACCCTCGCAGGTTTGGCCAAAAACATTCAGTACTTC. This gives the protein CASTLAGLAKNIQYF.

V usage is TRBV6-2 or TRBV6-3 and J usage is TRBJ2-4; possibly TRBD1 for D (5 bases). The length of the CDR3 is 14 residues. The V gene lost 4 bases and the J gene lost 6 bases, with 13 bases spanning the gap. Germline CDR1 and CDR2: MNHEY and SVGEGT. CDR3 residues: CASSFRAVGNIQYF. DNA of the CDR3: TGTGCCAGCAGTTTCAGGGCCGTGGGAAACATTCAGTACTTC.

The V gene is TRBV6-6, the J gene TRBJ2-2; 12 bases are a match to TRBD2. Germline V lookup: CDR1 MNHNY, CDR2 SVGAGI (reference sequence). With V trimmed by 5 bases and J by 5 bases, 3 bases remained unmatched. The CDR3 covers 15 residues. This CDR3 is CASSTTSGGTGELFF. DNA of the CDR3: TGTGCCAGCAGTACGACTAGCGGGGGAACCGGGGAGCTGTTTTTT.

The rearrangement links TRBV5-6 to TRBJ1-5; no clear D gene. This CDR3 is built from 12 residues. Germline-derived CDR1 and CDR2 are SGHDT and YYEEEE. The V end was cut by 0 bases, the J end by 10 bases, with 8 bases between. CDR3 sequence (DNA): TGTGCCAGCAGCTTGGCATCATCCCCCCAGCATTTT. It yields the protein CASSLASSPQHF.

V usage is TRBV20-1 and J usage is TRBJ2-7; 8 bases agree with TRBD2. CDR1 DFQATT and CDR2 SNEGSKA come from the germline V gene (reference sequence). Unmatched junction bases numbered 9, after V lost 3 bases and J lost 2 bases. This CDR3 is built from 15 residues. CDR3 in amino acids: CSASSLAGLTYEQYF. The CDR3 DNA follows: TGCAGTGCTAGTTCTCTAGCGGGCCTAACCTACGAGCAGTACTTC.

This chain uses TRBV6-5 with TRBJ1-2; no clear D gene. Germline V gene data show CDR1 as MNHEY and CDR2 as SVGAGI. The V end lost 8 bases, the J end lost 3 bases, and 7 bases lay between the germline ends. This CDR3 is 11 amino acids long. CDR3 in amino acids: CASGQDYGYTF. CDR3 nucleotide sequence: TGTGCCAGCGGCCAAGACTATGGCTACACCTTC.

J is TRBJ2-2 and V is TRBV19; 8 nucleotides match TRBD1. The CDR3 is made up of 16 amino acids. Per the germline V gene, CDR1 is LNHDA and CDR2 is SQIVND (reference sequence). With V trimmed by 3 bases and J by 7 bases, 10 bases remained unmatched. CDR3 bases: TGTGCCAGTAGTATCCCGTCCAGGGGGCTCGTCGGGGAGCTGTTTTTT. Translation gives CASSIPSRGLVGELFF. The full variable domain, in which reference TRBV19 and TRBJ2-2 provide the parts outside the CDR3, is DGGITQSPKYLFRKEGQNVTLSCEQNLNHDAMYWYRQDPGQGLRLIYYSQIVNDFQKGDIAEGYSVSREKKESFPLTVTSAQKNPTAFYLCASSIPSRGLVGELFFGEGSRLTVL.

The chain links TRBV6-5 to TRBJ2-7; 10 positions agree with TRBD2. Trimming cost V 11 bases and J 5 bases; bases outside gene matches: 12. CDR1 is MNHEY, CDR2 SVGAGI, per germline. The CDR3 has 14 residues. CDR3 in amino acids: CAGFPGTSEHEQYF. DNA for the CDR3: TGTGCCGGATTTCCCGGGACTAGCGAACACGAGCAGTACTTC.

J is TRBJ2-1 and V is TRBV12-5, with 7 bases identical to TRBD1. The CDR3 length is 14 residues. The ends lost 6 bases at V and 9 bases at J; junction bases unmatched: 11. The germline V gene has CDR1 LGHNT and CDR2 FRNRAP. The CDR3 DNA is TGTGCTAGTGGGCTAGACAGGGCGAGCGGTGAGCAGTTCTTC. It is translated as CASGLDRASGEQFF.

The gene calls are TRBV2 and TRBJ2-1, with TRBD2 identical over 15 bases. Losses at the gene ends were 6 bases for V and 7 bases for J; bases not matched to a gene: 13. The length of the CDR3 is 18 residues. In germline, CDR1 is SNHLY, CDR2 FYNNEI. The CDR3 coding sequence is TGTGCCAGCAGGGGTACCCCGGGACTAGCGGGGGGTGGGAATGAGCAGTTCTTC. Its translation: CASRGTPGLAGGGNEQFF.

This rearrangement joins TRBV12-3 or TRBV12-4 to TRBJ2-1, with a possible D match to TRBD1 (6 bases). V shed 9 bases and J shed 5 bases, with 14 bases lying between them. This CDR3 contains 13 residues. The CDR3 loop reads CASSKGTNNEQFF. Here the CDR3 DNA reads TGTGCCAGTTCGAAAGGGACAAACAATGAGCAGTTCTTC.

This sequence joins TRBV19 and TRBJ1-1; 11 nucleotides align to TRBD1. After removal of 7 bases from V and 11 bases from J, the junction contained 9 bases not matched to a gene. CDR1 is LNHDA, CDR2 SQIVND, per germline (reference sequence). The CDR3 is 13 residues long. The DNA of the CDR3 is TGTGCCAGTAACCCGGGGACAGGGGGTCTGGCTTTCTTT. This gives the protein CASNPGTGGLAFF. The full variable domain, with the rest looked up from reference TRBV19 and TRBJ1-1, is DGGITQSPKYLFRKEGQNVTLSCEQNLNHDAMYWYRQDPGQGLRLIYYSQIVNDFQKGDIAEGYSVSREKKESFPLTVTSAQKNPTAFYLCASNPGTGGLAFFGQGTRLTVV.

V gene TRBV2 combines with J gene TRBJ1-2, with 10 positions matching TRBD1. The germline CDR1 and CDR2 sequences are SNHLY and FYNNEI. Trimming at V came to 3 bases and at J to 1 base, leaving 5 bases not matched to a gene. This CDR3 has 16 residues. This CDR3 is CASSETGGSGNYGYTF. The CDR3 bases are TGTGCCAGCAGTGAGACAGGGGGCAGTGGTAACTATGGCTACACCTTC.

The chain employs TRBV6-5 and TRBJ2-7; TRBD1 aligns across 8 bases. This CDR3 has 14 residues. Per germline, CDR1 MNHEY and CDR2 SVGAGI. The junction had 10 bases not matched to a gene; V was cut back by 7 bases and J by 5 bases. Written as DNA, the CDR3 is TGTGCCAGCACCTTGGACAGGGTTCGGGACGAGCAGTACTTC. Translation gives CASTLDRVRDEQYF.

The V call is TRBV29-1, the J call TRBJ1-3; D remains ambiguous. V was trimmed by 4 bases and J by 4 bases, leaving 11 bases between them. The CDR3 consists of 13 residues. Germline CDR1 SQVTM, CDR2 ANQGSEA. The CDR3 region is CSVVPTTGNTIYF. In DNA form, the CDR3 reads TGCAGCGTTGTGCCCACCACAGGAAACACCATATATTTT.

The genes are TRBV19 and TRBJ2-2, with TRBD1 as a possible D gene (7 bases). This CDR3 has 15 residues. Per the germline V gene, CDR1 is LNHDA and CDR2 is SQIVND (reference sequence). V lost 3 bases and J lost 8, with 16 bases in between. CDR3 bases: TGTGCCAGTAGTATGGAGGGGGCAATCGCGGGGGAGCTGTTTTTT. This translates into CASSMEGAIAGELFF.

This chain joins TRBV6-1 and TRBJ1-1, with 10 bases identical to TRBD1. CDR1 is MNHNS, CDR2 SASEGT, per germline. Losses at the gene ends were 0 bases for V and 11 bases for J; bases not matched to a gene: 15. This CDR3 region has 17 residues. In DNA form, the CDR3 reads TGTGCCAGCAGTGAAGCGTTTCAGGACAGGGGGAATATTAGGGCTTTCTTT. Translated: CASSEAFQDRGNIRAFF.

A note on this clone: One end of the junction fails to match germline, which may point to a read error. This chain connects TRBV20-1 to TRBJ2-5, with D hard to call. The CDR3 totals 11 residues. CDR1 DFQATT and CDR2 SNEGSKA come from the germline V gene (reference sequence). CDR3 sequence reads: CSASVGETRYF. DNA for the CDR3: TGCAGTGCTAGCGTTGGAGAGACCCGGTACTTC.

V usage is TRBV11-2 and J usage is TRBJ2-5, with D tentatively TRBD1 (6 bases). Germline CDR1 reads SGHAT; CDR2 reads FQNNGV. The CDR3 length is 14 residues. V was pared by 6 bases and J by 2 bases, with 13 bases between. Here the CDR3 DNA reads TGTGCCAGCAGACTCAGACAGGATCAAGAGACCCAGTACTTC. Translation: CASRLRQDQETQYF.

V gene TRBV12-3 or TRBV12-4 combines with J gene TRBJ2-2; D may be TRBD1 (6 bases). The ends were cut back, 5 bases at V and 6 bases at J, with 10 bases in the middle. This CDR3 has 13 amino acids. In DNA form, the CDR3 reads TGTGCCAGCAGTAGGGCAGGGGCCGGGGAGCTGTTTTTT. Translating it yields CASSRAGAGELFF.